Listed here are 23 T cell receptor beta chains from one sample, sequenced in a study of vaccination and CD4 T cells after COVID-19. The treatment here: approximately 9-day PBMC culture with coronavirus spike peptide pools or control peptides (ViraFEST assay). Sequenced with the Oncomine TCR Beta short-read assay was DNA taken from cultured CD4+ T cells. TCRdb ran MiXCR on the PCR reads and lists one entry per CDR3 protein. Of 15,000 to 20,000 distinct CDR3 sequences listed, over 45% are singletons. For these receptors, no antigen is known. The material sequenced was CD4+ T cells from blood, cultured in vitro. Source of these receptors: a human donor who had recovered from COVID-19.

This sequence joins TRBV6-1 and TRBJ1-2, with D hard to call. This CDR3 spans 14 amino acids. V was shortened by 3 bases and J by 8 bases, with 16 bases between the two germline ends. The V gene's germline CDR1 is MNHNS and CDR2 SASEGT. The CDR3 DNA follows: TGTGCCAGCAGTGAGAAAGGGCCCGGGATGGGCTACACCTTC. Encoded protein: CASSEKGPGMGYTF.

Here the CDR3 DNA reads TGTGCCAGCTCTACCCCCCAGGCCCTAGGGGCAGATACGCAGTATTTT. Protein: CASSTPQALGADTQYF. This chain links TRBV6-2 or TRBV6-3 with TRBJ2-3; maybe TRBD1 (5 bases). Trimming left V 8 bases short and J 4 bases short, with 22 bases between. Germline V lookup: CDR1 MNHEY, CDR2 SVGEGT. The CDR3 spans 16 residues.

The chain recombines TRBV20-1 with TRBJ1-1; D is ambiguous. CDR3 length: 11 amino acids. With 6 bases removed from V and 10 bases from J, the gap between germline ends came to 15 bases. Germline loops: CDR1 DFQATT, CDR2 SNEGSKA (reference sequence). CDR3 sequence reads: CSARPEVGAFF. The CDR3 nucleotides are TGCAGTGCGCGGCCCGAGGTCGGAGCTTTCTTT.

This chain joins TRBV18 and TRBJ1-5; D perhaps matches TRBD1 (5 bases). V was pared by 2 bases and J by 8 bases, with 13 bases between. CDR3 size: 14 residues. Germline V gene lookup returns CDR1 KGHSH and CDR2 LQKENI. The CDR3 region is CASSPVGPGEPQHF. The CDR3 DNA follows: TGTGCCAGCTCACCAGTGGGACCTGGGGAGCCCCAGCATTTT.

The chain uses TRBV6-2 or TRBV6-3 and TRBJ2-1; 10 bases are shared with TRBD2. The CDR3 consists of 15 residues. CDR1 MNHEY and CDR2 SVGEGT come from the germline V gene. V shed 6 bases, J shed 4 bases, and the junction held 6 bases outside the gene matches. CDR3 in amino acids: CASRKLAGPYNEQFF. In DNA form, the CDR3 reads TGTGCCAGCAGGAAACTAGCGGGACCATACAATGAGCAGTTCTTC.

The CDR3 region has the DNA TGTGCCAGCAGCGCTCCTAGCGGGATCACAGATACGCAGTATTTT. It codes for CASSAPSGITDTQYF. The rearrangement links TRBV5-4 to TRBJ2-3; TRBD2 aligns across 9 bases. V lost 4 bases to trimming and J lost 2 bases; unmatched junction nucleotides: 5. There are 15 residues in the CDR3. Germline V lookup: CDR1 SGHNT, CDR2 YYREEE (reference sequence). Combining the CDR3 with reference TRBV5-4 and TRBJ2-3 gives the whole variable domain ETGVTQSPTHLIKTRGQQVTLRCSSQSGHNTVSWYQQALGQGPQFIFQYYREEENGRGNFPPRFSGLQFPNYSSELNVNALELDDSALYLCASSAPSGITDTQYFGPGTRLTVL.

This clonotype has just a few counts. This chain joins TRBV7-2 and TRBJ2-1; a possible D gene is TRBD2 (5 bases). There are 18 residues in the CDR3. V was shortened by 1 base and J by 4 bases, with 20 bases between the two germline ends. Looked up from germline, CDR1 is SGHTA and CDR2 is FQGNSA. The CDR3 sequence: CASSLDPLFAGWYNEQFF. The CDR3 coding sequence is TGTGCCAGCAGCTTAGATCCCCTCTTCGCGGGTTGGTACAATGAGCAGTTCTTC.

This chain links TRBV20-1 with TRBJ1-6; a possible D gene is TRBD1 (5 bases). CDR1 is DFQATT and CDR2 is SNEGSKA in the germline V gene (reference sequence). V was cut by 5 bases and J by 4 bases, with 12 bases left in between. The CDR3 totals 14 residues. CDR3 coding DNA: TGCAGTGCTTGGCCCGGGACTTATAATTCACCCCTCCACTTT. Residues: CSAWPGTYNSPLHF.

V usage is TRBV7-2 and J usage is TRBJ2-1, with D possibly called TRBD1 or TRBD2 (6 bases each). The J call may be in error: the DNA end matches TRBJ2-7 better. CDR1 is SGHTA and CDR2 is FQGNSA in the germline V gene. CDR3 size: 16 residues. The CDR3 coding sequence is TGTGCCAGCAGCTTATGGTCGAGGGGGGAATTATACGAGCAGTACTTC. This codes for CASSLWSRGELYEQYF.

Written as DNA, the CDR3 is TGTGCCAGTAAAGACGGGGCCCCTAACTATGGCTACACCTTC. This translates into CASKDGAPNYGYTF. This sequence joins TRBV19 and TRBJ1-2, with TRBD1 as a possible D gene (5 bases). Germline V gene lookup returns CDR1 LNHDA and CDR2 SQIVND (reference sequence). The CDR3 length is 14 residues. V shed 7 bases and J shed 0 bases, with 12 bases lying between them.

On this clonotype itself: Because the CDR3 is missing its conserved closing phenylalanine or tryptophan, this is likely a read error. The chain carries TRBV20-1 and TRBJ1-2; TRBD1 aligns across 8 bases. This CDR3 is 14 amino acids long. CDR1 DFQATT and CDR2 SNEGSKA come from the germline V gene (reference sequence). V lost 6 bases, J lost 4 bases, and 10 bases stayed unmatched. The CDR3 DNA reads TGCAGTGCGCCTCGCTCAGGGGGCACCTATGGCTACACCTAC. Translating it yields CSAPRSGGTYGYTY.

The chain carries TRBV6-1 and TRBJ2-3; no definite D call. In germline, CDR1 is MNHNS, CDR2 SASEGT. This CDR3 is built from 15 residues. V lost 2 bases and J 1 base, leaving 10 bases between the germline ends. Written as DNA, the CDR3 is TGTGCCAGCAGTGAAAGTGGGTGGGGCACAGATACGCAGTATTTT. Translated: CASSESGWGTDTQYF.

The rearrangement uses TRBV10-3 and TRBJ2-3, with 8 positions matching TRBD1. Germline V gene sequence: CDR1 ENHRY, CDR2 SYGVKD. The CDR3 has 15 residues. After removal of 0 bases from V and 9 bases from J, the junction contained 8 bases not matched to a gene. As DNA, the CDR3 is TGTGCCATCAGTGAGTCGAGTGGGCAGGGGGCAACGCAGTATTTT. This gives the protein CAISESSGQGATQYF.

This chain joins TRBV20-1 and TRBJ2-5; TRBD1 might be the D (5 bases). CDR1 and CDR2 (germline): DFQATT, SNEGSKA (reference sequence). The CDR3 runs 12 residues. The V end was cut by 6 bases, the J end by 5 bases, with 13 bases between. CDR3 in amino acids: CSASRVSETQYF. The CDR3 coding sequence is TGCAGTGCGAGCAGGGTGTCGGAGACCCAGTACTTC.

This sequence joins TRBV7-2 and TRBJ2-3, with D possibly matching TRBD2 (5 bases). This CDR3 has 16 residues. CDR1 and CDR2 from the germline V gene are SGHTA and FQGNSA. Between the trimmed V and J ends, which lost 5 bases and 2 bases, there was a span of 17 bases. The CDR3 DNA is TGTGCCAGCAGCCCGGGATTGGGTAGAAACACAGATACGCAGTATTTT. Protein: CASSPGLGRNTDTQYF.

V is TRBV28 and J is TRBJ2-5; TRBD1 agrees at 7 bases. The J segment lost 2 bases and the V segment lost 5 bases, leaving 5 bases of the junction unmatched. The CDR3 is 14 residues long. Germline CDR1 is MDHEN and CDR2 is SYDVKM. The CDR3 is CASSIMTGQETQYF. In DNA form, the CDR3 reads TGTGCCAGCAGTATAATGACAGGGCAAGAGACCCAGTACTTC.

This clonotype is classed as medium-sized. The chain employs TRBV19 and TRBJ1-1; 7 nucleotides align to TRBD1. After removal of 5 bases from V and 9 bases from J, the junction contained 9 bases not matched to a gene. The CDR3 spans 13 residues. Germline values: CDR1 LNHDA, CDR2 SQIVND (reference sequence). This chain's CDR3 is CASSSQGQTKAFF. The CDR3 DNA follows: TGTGCCAGTAGTTCTCAGGGACAGACCAAAGCTTTCTTT.

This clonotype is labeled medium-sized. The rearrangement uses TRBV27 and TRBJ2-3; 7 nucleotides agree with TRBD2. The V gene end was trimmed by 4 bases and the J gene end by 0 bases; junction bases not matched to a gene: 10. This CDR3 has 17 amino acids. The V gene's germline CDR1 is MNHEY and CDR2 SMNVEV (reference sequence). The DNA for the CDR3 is TGTGCCAGCAGTTCGCCCGCCCCTAGCGGCAGCACAGATACGCAGTATTTT. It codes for CASSSPAPSGSTDTQYF.

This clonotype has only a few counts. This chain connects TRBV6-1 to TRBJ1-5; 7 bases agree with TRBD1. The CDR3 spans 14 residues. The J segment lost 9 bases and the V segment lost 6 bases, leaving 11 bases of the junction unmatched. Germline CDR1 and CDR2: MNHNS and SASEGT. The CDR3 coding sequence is TGTGCCAGCAGCCCCAGGCGACAGGGAAGGCCCCAGCATTTT. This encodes CASSPRRQGRPQHF.

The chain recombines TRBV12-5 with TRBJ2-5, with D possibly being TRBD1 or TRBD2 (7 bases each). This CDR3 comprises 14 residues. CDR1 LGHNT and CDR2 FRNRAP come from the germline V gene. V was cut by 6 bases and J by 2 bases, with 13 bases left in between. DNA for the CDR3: TGTGCTAGTGGACCAGGGGGAGGGCAAGAGACCCAGTACTTC. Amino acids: CASGPGGGQETQYF.

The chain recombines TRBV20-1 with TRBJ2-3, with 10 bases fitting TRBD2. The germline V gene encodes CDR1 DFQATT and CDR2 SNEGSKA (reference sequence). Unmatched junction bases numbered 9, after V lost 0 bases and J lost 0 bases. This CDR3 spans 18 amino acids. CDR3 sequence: CSARDPSGGPTSTDTQYF. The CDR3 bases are TGCAGTGCTAGAGATCCTAGCGGGGGCCCTACTAGCACAGATACGCAGTATTTT.

Here the CDR3 DNA reads TGTGCCAGCAGTGACGGGGACAGGTTTGGTGCACCCCTCCACTTT. It encodes CASSDGDRFGAPLHF. The chain employs TRBV25-1 and TRBJ1-6; 8 bases are shared with TRBD1. This CDR3 spans 15 amino acids. V lost 3 bases to trimming and J lost 11 bases; unmatched junction nucleotides: 9. Germline CDR1 and CDR2: MGHDK and SYGVNS.

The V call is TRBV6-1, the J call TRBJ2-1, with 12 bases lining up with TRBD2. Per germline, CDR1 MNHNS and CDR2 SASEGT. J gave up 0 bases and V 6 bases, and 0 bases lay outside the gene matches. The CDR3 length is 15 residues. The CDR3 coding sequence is TGTGCCAGCAGGACTAGCGGGAGCTCCTACAATGAGCAGTTCTTC. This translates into CASRTSGSSYNEQFF.